These T cell receptor beta chains were read from a single sample in a study of Ad26.COV2.S vaccination and SARS-CoV-2 variants. Data came from immunoSEQ multiplex PCR; TCRdb stores just in-frame clones and leaves some out. This table has a few hundred thousand clones, around 91% appearing once. The starting material was peripheral blood, obtained in a trial of Ad26.COV2.S vaccine versus placebo. The source is a person between 18 and 60 years old who received the Ad26.COV2.S COVID-19 vaccine or a placebo. Both conserved end residues are part of each CDR3. A D gene is named only where the DNA matches it firmly. Size tells how often a clone was seen (once, few, many) or the class of an expanded clone, and some rows leave it out.

V	D	J	size	CDR3	DNA
TRBV19	.	TRBJ2-4	.	CASSPGGNIQYF	TGTGCCAGTAGTCCAGGAGGGAACATTCAGTACTTC
TRBV4-1	.	TRBJ2-7	.	CASSQQYDGAYEQYF	TGCGCCAGCAGCCAACAATATGACGGGGCCTACGAGCAGTACTTC
TRBV28	.	TRBJ2-7	.	CASRASNRDEQYF	TGTGCCAGCAGGGCGTCAAACAGGGACGAGCAGTACTTC
TRBV7-8	.	TRBJ2-2	.	CASSSGTGELFF	TGTGCCAGCAGTAGCGGAACCGGGGAGCTGTTTTTT
TRBV5-5	.	TRBJ2-7	.	CASSPDNYEQYF	TGTGCCAGCAGCCCTGACAACTACGAGCAGTACTTC
TRBV19	.	TRBJ2-7	.	CASSRGGEGLYEQYF	TGTGCCAGTAGTAGAGGGGGGGAGGGCCTCTACGAGCAGTACTTC
TRBV7-9	.	TRBJ1-1	few	CASSQFAGETEAFF	TGTGCCAGCAGCCAGTTCGCAGGGGAGACTGAAGCTTTCTTT
TRBV7-9	.	TRBJ2-7	.	CASSLANEQYF	TGTGCCAGCAGCTTAGCAAACGAGCAGTACTTC
TRBV9	TRBD1	TRBJ2-1	.	CASSTSHLGQGSVTEQFF	TGTGCCAGCAGCACCTCACACCTCGGACAGGGTTCGGTTACGGAGCAGTTCTTC
TRBV28	TRBD2	TRBJ2-1	.	CATAAYGRLYGEQFF	TGTGCCACCGCGGCGTACGGGAGGCTCTACGGTGAGCAGTTCTTC
TRBV6-1	.	TRBJ2-1	.	CASSEDGGEGDEQFF	TGTGCCAGCAGTGAAGATGGGGGAGAAGGAGATGAGCAGTTCTTC
TRBV5-6	.	TRBJ1-5	.	CASSFRVSNQPQHF	TGTGCCAGCAGCTTCAGAGTTAGCAATCAGCCCCAGCATTTT
TRBV6-2/TRBV6-3	.	TRBJ1-2	.	CASSNAVDGYTF	TGTGCCAGCAGCAACGCCGTGGATGGCTACACCTTC
TRBV24-1	.	TRBJ1-5	.	CATSAGGASNQPQHF	TGTGCCACCAGCGCCGGAGGGGCCTCCAATCAGCCCCAGCATTTT
TRBV28	.	TRBJ1-5	.	CASSLGLRHGSNQPQHF	TGTGCCAGCAGTTTAGGACTAAGGCATGGGAGCAATCAGCCCCAGCATTTT
TRBV30	.	TRBJ2-7	.	CAWSGAPGRRYF	TGTGCCTGGAGTGGCGCCCCGGGACGTCGGTACTTC
TRBV9	.	TRBJ2-3	.	CASSPRRSTDTQYF	TGTGCCAGCAGCCCTAGGAGGAGCACAGATACGCAGTATTTT
TRBV9	TRBD2	TRBJ2-7	.	CASSETAGTPYEQYF	TGTGCCAGCAGCGAGACAGCGGGAACCCCCTACGAGCAGTACTTC
TRBV7-2	TRBD2	TRBJ2-7	.	CASSLWASGTLYYEQYF	TGTGCCAGCAGCTTATGGGCTAGCGGGACCCTCTACTACGAGCAGTACTTC
TRBV19	.	TRBJ1-4	.	CASSSTATNEKLFF	TGTGCCAGTAGTTCTACGGCCACTAATGAAAAACTGTTTTTT
TRBV18	.	TRBJ2-3	.	CASSPLYGGPEDTQYF	TGTGCCAGCTCACCTCTTTATGGGGGGCCAGAAGATACGCAGTATTTT
TRBV7-9	.	TRBJ2-7	.	CASSLERDPYEQYF	TGTGCCAGCAGCTTAGAACGGGACCCATACGAGCAGTACTTC
TRBV6-5	.	TRBJ2-7	.	CASIRTDYEQYF	TGTGCCAGCATCCGGACGGACTACGAGCAGTACTTC
TRBV6-2/TRBV6-3	.	TRBJ1-2	once	CASSYSSVPYGYTF	TGTGCCAGCAGTTACTCATCCGTTCCCTATGGCTACACCTTC
TRBV7-3	TRBD1	TRBJ2-7	.	CASSPGTGAAEQYF	TGTGCCAGCAGCCCAGGGACAGGGGCTGCCGAGCAGTACTTC
TRBV30	TRBD2	TRBJ2-2	.	CAWRTSGTGELFF	TGTGCCTGGAGGACTAGCGGTACCGGGGAGCTGTTTTTT
TRBV28	.	TRBJ1-1	.	CASSLFGRASKAFF	TGTGCCAGCAGTTTATTTGGGAGGGCTTCTAAAGCTTTCTTT
TRBV19	TRBD2	TRBJ2-7	.	CASSMEPPLQAGYSYEQYF	TGTGCCAGTAGTATGGAGCCCCCCCTCCAAGCGGGATATTCCTACGAGCAGTACTTC
TRBV2	.	TRBJ2-3	.	CASSESTDTDTQYF	TGTGCCAGCAGTGAATCTACGGACACAGATACGCAGTATTTT
TRBV5-1	.	TRBJ2-1	.	CASSLDVLNEQFF	TGCGCCAGCAGCTTGGACGTCCTCAATGAGCAGTTCTTC
TRBV5-1	.	TRBJ1-2	.	CASSLTEIGGYGYTF	TGCGCCAGCAGCTTGACGGAAATTGGGGGCTATGGCTACACCTTC
TRBV28	TRBD1	TRBJ1-2	once	CASSRDRGFDGYTF	TGTGCCAGCAGCAGGGACAGGGGTTTCGATGGCTACACCTTC
TRBV28	.	TRBJ1-1	.	CASSLNFPRGTEAFF	TGTGCCAGCAGTTTAAATTTCCCACGCGGAACTGAAGCTTTCTTT
TRBV6-5	.	TRBJ1-2	.	CASSYARSLGYTF	TGTGCCAGCAGTTACGCCAGGTCGCTTGGCTACACCTTC
TRBV7-9	TRBD1	TRBJ1-5	.	CASSLGTGTNQPQHF	TGTGCCAGCAGCTTAGGGACAGGGACCAATCAGCCCCAGCATTTT
TRBV11-2	.	TRBJ1-4	once	CASSPQAQGGKLFF	TGTGCCAGCAGCCCCCAGGCACAGGGAGGAAAACTGTTTTTT
TRBV6-5	TRBD2	TRBJ2-1	.	CASSYRGLAGRNEQFF	TGTGCCAGCAGTTACAGGGGACTAGCGGGGCGGAATGAGCAGTTCTTC
TRBV28	TRBD1	TRBJ2-3	once	CASGRIGTGGLTTQYF	TGTGCCAGCGGACGGATTGGGACAGGGGGCTTGACAACGCAGTATTTT
TRBV29-1	TRBD1	TRBJ1-3	.	CSVEVVAGGSVGTIYF	TGCAGCGTTGAAGTGGTGGCAGGGGGCTCGGTTGGCACCATATATTTT
TRBV5-6	TRBD2	TRBJ2-3	once	CASSPGLATPTDTQYF	TGTGCCAGCAGCCCTGGACTAGCGACTCCCACAGATACGCAGTATTTT
TRBV21-1	.	TRBJ2-7	.	CASTHRDSPCEQYF	TGTGCCAGCACCCACAGGGACTCCCCCTGCGAGCAGTACTTC
TRBV12-3/TRBV12-4	.	TRBJ2-7	.	CASSPETEYEQYF	TGTGCCAGCAGTCCGGAGACAGAGTACGAGCAGTACTTC
TRBV4-1	.	TRBJ2-7	.	CASSQDGPGAAYEQYF	TGCGCCAGCAGCCAAGACGGACCCGGGGCCGCCTACGAGCAGTACTTC
TRBV4-1	TRBD1	TRBJ2-7	.	CASSHLPGQGAYEQYF	TGCGCCAGCAGCCACCTACCGGGACAGGGGGCCTACGAGCAGTACTTC
TRBV18	TRBD2	TRBJ2-1	.	CASSPDRRGGSNEQFF	TGTGCCAGCTCACCGGACAGGCGGGGGGGATCGAATGAGCAGTTCTTC
TRBV6-2/TRBV6-3	.	TRBJ1-5	.	CASSPGGPWVPQHF	TGTGCCAGCAGTCCGGGGGGCCCTTGGGTTCCCCAGCATTTT
TRBV5-1	TRBD2	TRBJ2-5	.	CASSIGTSARETQYF	TGCGCCAGCAGCATTGGGACTAGCGCCAGGGAGACCCAGTACTTC
TRBV15	TRBD1	TRBJ2-5	.	CATSRGGTAALVEETQYF	TGTGCCACCAGCAGAGGGGGGACAGCCGCCTTGGTGGAAGAGACCCAGTACTTC
TRBV10-3	TRBD2	TRBJ2-1	.	CAISDSGRGGEQFF	TGTGCCATCAGTGATAGCGGGAGGGGGGGTGAGCAGTTCTTC
TRBV6-4	.	TRBJ2-1	.	CASSAPGGSINEQFF	TGTGCCAGCAGTGCCCCAGGCGGGTCTATAAATGAGCAGTTCTTC
TRBV30	.	TRBJ2-7	.	CAWSVSAGIYEQYF	TGTGCCTGGAGTGTGTCGGCAGGGATCTACGAGCAGTACTTC
TRBV15	.	TRBJ2-7	.	CATSRDPTVGVFSYEQYF	TGTGCCACCAGCAGAGATCCAACTGTGGGGGTTTTTTCCTACGAGCAGTACTTC
TRBV28	.	TRBJ1-1	.	CASSFRRVRNTEAFF	TGTGCCAGCAGTTTTCGCAGGGTACGGAACACTGAAGCTTTCTTT
TRBV11-2	TRBD2	TRBJ2-3	.	CASSFGLAGGLDTQYF	TGTGCCAGCAGCTTCGGACTAGCGGGAGGCTTAGATACGCAGTATTTT
TRBV7-6	.	TRBJ1-4	.	CASSLYPGRDEKLFF	TGTGCCAGCAGCTTATATCCAGGGAGAGATGAAAAACTGTTTTTT
TRBV5-4	.	TRBJ2-3	.	CASSLGGTAGDTQYF	TGTGCCAGCAGCTTGGGGGGGACCGCAGGGGATACGCAGTATTTT
TRBV10-2	.	TRBJ2-1	.	CASREGVYNEQFF	TGCGCCAGCAGGGAGGGGGTCTACAATGAGCAGTTCTTC
TRBV3-1/TRBV3-2	.	TRBJ2-1	.	CASSQVRAEQFF	TGTGCCAGCAGCCAAGTGAGAGCAGAGCAGTTCTTC
TRBV24-1	TRBD1	TRBJ1-1	.	CATSDREGAEAFF	TGTGCCACCAGCGACAGGGAAGGGGCTGAAGCTTTCTTT